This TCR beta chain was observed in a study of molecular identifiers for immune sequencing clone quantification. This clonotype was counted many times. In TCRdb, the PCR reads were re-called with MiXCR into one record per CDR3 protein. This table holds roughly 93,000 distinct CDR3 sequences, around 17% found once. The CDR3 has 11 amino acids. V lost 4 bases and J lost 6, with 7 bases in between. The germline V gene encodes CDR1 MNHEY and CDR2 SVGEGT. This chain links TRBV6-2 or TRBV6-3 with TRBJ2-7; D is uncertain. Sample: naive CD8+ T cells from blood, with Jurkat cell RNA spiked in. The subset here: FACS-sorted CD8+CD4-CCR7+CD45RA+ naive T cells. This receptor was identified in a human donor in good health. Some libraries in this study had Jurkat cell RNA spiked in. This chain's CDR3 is CASSWVSEQYF. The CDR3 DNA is TGTGCCAGCAGTTGGGTAAGCGAGCAGTACTTC.